This passage covers 9 T cell receptor beta chains from one sample sequenced in a study of blood T cell repertoires in COVID-19. Clones were read by immunoSEQ multiplex PCR, and TCRdb kept only the in-frame ones, dropping some. The sample consists of about 360,000 clones, roughly 90% of them appearing once. The sequencing input was PBMCs or T cells enriched from blood (not recorded which). These receptors were taken from a woman aged 40-49 years with acute COVID-19.

The chain uses TRBV4-2 and TRBJ1-4; TRBD1 matches at 11 bases. This CDR3 spans 16 amino acids. V was pared by 0 bases and J by 4 bases, with 1 base of the junction left unmatched. Germline V gene lookup returns CDR1 LGHNA and CDR2 YNFKEQ. CDR3 in DNA: TGTGCCAGCAGCCAAGATGGGACAGGGGGTAATGAAAAACTGTTTTTT. The encoded protein is CASSQDGTGGNEKLFF.

In regard to this clone: The sample has other DNA sequences that encode this CDR3 too. The chain employs TRBV3-1 (or the pseudogene TRBV3-2) and TRBJ1-5; no reliable D call. The V gene's germline CDR1 is LGHDT and CDR2 YNNKEL (reference sequence). Trimming pared 2 bases from V and 7 bases from J, leaving 6 bases between. The CDR3 is made up of 12 amino acids. In DNA form, the CDR3 reads TGTGCCAGCAGCCAACGAGGGCAGCCCCAGCATTTT. It codes for CASSQRGQPQHF.

J is TRBJ1-3 and V is TRBV6-6; TRBD1 matches 7 bases. Germline V CDR1 and CDR2: MNHNY, SVGAGI (reference sequence). This CDR3 region has 22 residues. The V segment lost 5 bases and the J segment 4 bases; nucleotides outside the gene matches: 29. The DNA for the CDR3 is TGTGCCAGCAGTCGCCAGAACTCCGCCGGGACAGATAATAACTCCACCGGAAACACCATATATTTT. Its protein is CASSRQNSAGTDNNSTGNTIYF.

In DNA form, the CDR3 reads TGTGCCAGCAGCTCACTAGCGGGGGGCACAGATACGCAGTATTTT. It encodes CASSSLAGGTDTQYF. The chain couples TRBV5-4 to TRBJ2-3; 11 positions match TRBD2. Per the germline V gene, CDR1 is SGHNT and CDR2 is YYREEE (reference sequence). CDR3 length equals 15 residues. Trimming took 3 bases from V and 1 from J; bases not matched to a gene: 1. Full variable domain (missing parts from reference TRBV5-4 and TRBJ2-3): ETGVTQSPTHLIKTRGQQVTLRCSSQSGHNTVSWYQQALGQGPQFIFQYYREEENGRGNFPPRFSGLQFPNYSSELNVNALELDDSALYLCASSSLAGGTDTQYFGPGTRLTVL.

The chain joins TRBV2 to TRBJ2-2, with a weak D call TRBD1 (5 bases). Germline CDR1 SNHLY, CDR2 FYNNEI. The length of the CDR3 is 14 residues. V was trimmed by 8 bases and J by 4 bases, leaving 14 bases between them. This CDR3 reads CASSPGRGTGELFF. The CDR3 nucleotides read TGTGCCAGCTCCCCAGGGCGTGGCACCGGGGAGCTGTTTTTT. Full variable domain (remainder filled in from reference TRBV2 and TRBJ2-2): EPEVTQTPSHQVTQMGQEVILRCVPISNHLYFYWYRQILGQKVEFLVSFYNNEISEKSEIFDDQFSVERPDGSNFTLKIRSTKLEDSAMYFCASSPGRGTGELFFGEGSRLTVL.

The chain combines TRBV18 with TRBJ1-1; 7 bases line up with TRBD1. Looked up from germline, CDR1 is KGHSH and CDR2 is LQKENI. V shed 5 bases and J 3 bases; nucleotides not matched to a gene: 9. The CDR3 sequence is 15 residues long. CDR3 loop: CASSLQTGEYTEAFF. CDR3 in DNA: TGTGCCAGCTCATTGCAAACAGGGGAGTACACTGAAGCTTTCTTT.

The chain uses TRBV7-9 and TRBJ1-5; tentative D call: TRBD1 (6 bases). There are 14 residues in the CDR3. Trimming took 6 bases from V and 7 from J, leaving 16 bases between them. CDR1 and CDR2 from the germline V gene are SEHNR and FQNEAQ (reference sequence). CDR3 nucleotide sequence: TGTGCCAGCAGTTTGGGCAGGGGAAGACAGCCCCAGCATTTT. Amino acid sequence: CASSLGRGRQPQHF.

V gene TRBV4-2 combines with J gene TRBJ1-4, with a tentative D call TRBD1 (6 bases). The CDR3 extends over 14 amino acids. Trimming stripped 2 bases from V and 8 bases from J, with 12 bases between. Germline CDR1 is LGHNA and CDR2 is YNFKEQ. CDR3 region: CASSQPRTAEKLFF. The DNA of the CDR3 is TGTGCCAGCAGCCAACCCCGGACAGCGGAAAAACTGTTTTTT.

J is TRBJ1-5 and V is TRBV30, with 8 bases aligning to TRBD1. The CDR3 length is 12 residues. Trimming removed 5 bases from V and 6 bases from J; junction bases left unmatched: 3. CDR1 and CDR2 from the germline V gene are GTSNPN and SVGIG (reference sequence). The CDR3 region is CAWGQGIQPQHF. CDR3 sequence (DNA): TGTGCCTGGGGACAGGGAATTCAGCCCCAGCATTTT.